These 23 T cell receptor beta chains originate from one sample sequenced in a study of T cell repertoires in ileal Crohn's disease. Sequencing used immunoSEQ multiplex PCR; TCRdb keeps in-frame clones, though not all of them. The repertoire has roughly 15,000 clones, 60% to 85% of them found once; the top ten carry 3.5% to 5%. The time point was: inflamed ileum from the surgical specimen. The sequenced sample consisted of ileal tissue. These receptors all stem from an adult with Crohn's disease.

V and J are TRBV14 and TRBJ2-2, with 9 bases fitting TRBD1. The junction had 10 bases not matched to a gene; V was cut back by 4 bases and J by 4 bases. The CDR3 runs 17 residues. The germline V gene has CDR1 SGHDN and CDR2 FVKESK. CDR3 DNA: TGTGCCAGCAGCCCGAGACCCGCGACAGGGGGCACCGGGGAGCTGTTTTTT. This encodes CASSPRPATGGTGELFF.

The chain is built from TRBV15 and TRBJ1-4; 7 nucleotides align to TRBD1. The germline V gene encodes CDR1 LNHNV and CDR2 YYDKDF (reference sequence). J was trimmed by 4 bases and V by 8 bases; bases with no gene match: 4. The CDR3 is 13 residues long. In DNA, the CDR3 is TGTGCCACCGCGGGACAGCGTAATGAAAAACTGTTTTTT. As protein: CATAGQRNEKLFF.

The V and J genes are TRBV15 and TRBJ2-7; 8 nucleotides match TRBD1. The CDR3 has 15 residues. V was clipped by 2 bases and J by 3 bases; unmatched bases: 6. In germline, CDR1 is LNHNV, CDR2 YYDKDF (reference sequence). The CDR3 DNA sequence: TGTGCCACCAGCAGACCCCTTACAGGGGGCTACGAGCAGTACTTC. Protein sequence: CATSRPLTGGYEQYF.

The chain uses TRBV6-5 and TRBJ2-7, with D perhaps TRBD2 (7 bases). The CDR3 has 15 residues. V was trimmed by 0 bases and J by 5 bases, leaving 14 bases between them. Germline V gene sequence: CDR1 MNHEY, CDR2 SVGAGI. DNA for the CDR3: TGTGCCAGCAGTTACTCGAGAAGGGGGGGGAACGAGCAGTACTTC. This gives the protein CASSYSRRGGNEQYF.

The chain recombines TRBV5-5 with TRBJ1-2, with TRBD1 matching 9 bases. J lost 7 bases, V lost 4 bases, and 11 bases had no gene match. The CDR3 sequence is 15 residues long. Germline CDR1 reads SGHKS; CDR2 reads YYEKEE (reference sequence). CDR3 sequence reads: CASSPWDREVGGYTF. The CDR3 DNA reads as TGTGCCAGCAGCCCATGGGACAGGGAGGTTGGTGGCTACACCTTC.

The chain couples TRBV19 to TRBJ1-1; D may be TRBD1 (5 bases). CDR1 and CDR2 (germline): LNHDA, SQIVND (reference sequence). V was trimmed by 6 bases and J by 3 bases, leaving 14 bases between them. The CDR3 sequence is 14 residues long. The CDR3 DNA reads TGTGCCAGTAGAGGAGCAGGGCGCCACACTGAAGCTTTCTTT. Amino acid sequence: CASRGAGRHTEAFF.

The table lists this clone with a count of one. The chain joins TRBV7-9 to TRBJ2-7; no firm D call. V was shortened by 2 bases and J by 5 bases, with 10 bases between the two germline ends. Germline V gives CDR1 SEHNR, CDR2 FQNEAQ (reference sequence). CDR3 size: 13 residues. CDR3 DNA sequence: TGTGCCAGCAGCTTAAGGCAGACCCACGAGCAGTACTTC. Residues: CASSLRQTHEQYF.

This chain uses TRBV5-8 with TRBJ2-7; 10 bases are a match to TRBD1. Germline trimming cut 6 bases from V and 5 bases from J; bases unmatched to any gene: 8. Germline CDR1 is SGHTS and CDR2 is YDEGEE. The CDR3 has 14 residues. DNA of the CDR3: TGTGCCAGCAACCTGGGACAGGGGAAGCACGAGCAGTACTTC. Its translation: CASNLGQGKHEQYF.

This clone showed up just a few times. J is TRBJ2-1 and V is TRBV6-4; TRBD2 matches 10 bases. Germline V gene sequence: CDR1 MRHNA, CDR2 SNTAGT. Losses at the gene ends were 3 bases for V and 6 bases for J; bases not matched to a gene: 5. This CDR3 comprises 15 residues. The CDR3 sequence is CASSEGASGSNEQFF. In nucleotides, the CDR3 is TGTGCCAGCAGTGAGGGAGCTAGCGGGAGCAATGAGCAGTTCTTC.

The V gene is TRBV6-1, the J gene TRBJ2-4, with 7 nucleotides matching TRBD1. V dropped 4 bases and J dropped 0; count of bases not matched to a gene: 6. CDR1 and CDR2 from the germline V gene are MNHNS and SASEGT. CDR3 length equals 16 residues. The CDR3 reads CASSGLQGLAKNIQYF. The CDR3 DNA is TGTGCCAGCAGTGGCCTACAGGGGCTAGCCAAAAACATTCAGTACTTC.

The sample holds one count of this clone. J is TRBJ1-2 and V is TRBV6-1, with TRBD1 matching 7 bases. The ends lost 0 bases at V and 3 bases at J; junction bases unmatched: 4. The CDR3 is made up of 15 amino acids. Germline V gene lookup returns CDR1 MNHNS and CDR2 SASEGT. The chain's CDR3 is CASSEAGTADYGYTF. As DNA, the CDR3 is TGTGCCAGCAGTGAAGCCGGGACAGCGGACTATGGCTACACCTTC.

This clone qualifies as medium-sized (0.01 to 0.1%). CDR3 nucleotides: TGTGCCAGCAGGCCCGGGACCTACTCTGGAAACACCATATATTTT. This gives the protein CASRPGTYSGNTIYF. This sequence joins TRBV27 and TRBJ1-3; weak D call: TRBD1 (5 bases). CDR1 and CDR2 from the germline V gene are MNHEY and SMNVEV (reference sequence). This CDR3 is built from 15 residues. Trimming pared 6 bases from V and 0 bases from J, leaving 12 bases between.

The V gene is TRBV7-5, the J gene TRBJ1-2; the D segment call TRBD1 is taken from the table without a DNA check. TRBV7-5 is a known pseudogene. The CDR3 consists of 14 residues. The CDR3 coding sequence is TGTGTCTCTAATCATGGCAGGGGGCTCTATGGCTACACCTTC. This gives the protein CVSNHGRGLYGYTF.

The chain is built from TRBV6-1 and TRBJ2-7, with no clear D. This CDR3 contains 12 residues. Germline loops: CDR1 MNHNS, CDR2 SASEGT. V was trimmed by 8 bases and J by 5 bases, leaving 13 bases between them. The CDR3, as DNA: TGTGCCAGCGAGAGAGGAACGGACGAGCAGTACTTC. This translates into CASERGTDEQYF.

The CDR3 nucleotides read TGTGCCACTAGAAACACAGGCTCTAGCAATCAGCCCCAGCATTTT. Translation: CATRNTGSSNQPQHF. The chain has TRBV10-3 and TRBJ1-5, with D perhaps TRBD1 (5 bases). Per germline, CDR1 ENHRY and CDR2 SYGVKD. V was shortened by 10 bases and J by 0 bases, with 16 bases between the two germline ends. The CDR3 has 15 residues.

Here the CDR3 DNA reads TGTGCCAGCAGTGTGTCAGTTTCCTATAATTCACCCCTCCACTTT. Encoded protein: CASSVSVSYNSPLHF. The chain links TRBV25-1 to TRBJ1-6; no firm D call. Trimming pared 4 bases from V and 1 base from J, leaving 8 bases between. This CDR3 is built from 15 residues. CDR1 is MGHDK, CDR2 SYGVNS, per germline. The full variable domain, its missing parts supplied by reference TRBV25-1 and TRBJ1-6, is EADIYQTPRYLVIGTGKKITLECSQTMGHDKMYWYQQDPGMELHLIHYSYGVNSTEKGDLSSESTVSRIRTEHFPLTLESARPSHTSQYLCASSVSVSYNSPLHFGNGTRLTVT.

The J gene is TRBJ2-2, the V gene TRBV7-9, with D maybe TRBD1 (5 bases). V lost 1 base, J lost 0 bases, and 12 bases lay in between. Germline loops: CDR1 SEHNR, CDR2 FQNEAQ (reference sequence). This CDR3 region has 17 residues. The CDR3: CASSLGRGSANTGELFF. CDR3 nucleotides: TGTGCCAGCAGCTTAGGAAGGGGATCAGCGAACACCGGGGAGCTGTTTTTT.

The gene calls are TRBV2 and TRBJ2-5, with 10 bases identical to TRBD2. Germline values: CDR1 SNHLY, CDR2 FYNNEI. V shed 8 bases and J 5 bases; nucleotides not matched to a gene: 8. The CDR3 runs 14 residues. The CDR3 DNA sequence: TGTGCCAGCGTACAAGAGGGACTAGCGGAGACCCAGTACTTC. Amino acids: CASVQEGLAETQYF.

The genes are TRBV7-9 and TRBJ2-7; D is uncertain. The CDR3 has 14 amino acids. Germline values: CDR1 SEHNR, CDR2 FQNEAQ (reference sequence). V dropped 0 bases and J dropped 7 bases, with 13 bases sitting between them. The CDR3 DNA is TGTGCCAGCAGCTTAGCTTCGGGCGCCTCGGAGCAGTACTTC. This sequence encodes CASSLASGASEQYF.

This chain connects TRBV5-8 to TRBJ1-5, with D tentatively TRBD1 (5 bases). V gave up 4 bases and J gave up 5 bases, with 10 bases separating them. The CDR3 contains 13 residues. Germline CDR1 reads SGHTS; CDR2 reads YDEGEE. As DNA, the CDR3 is TGTGCCAGCAGCCGGGACGGCTATCAGCCCCAGCATTTT. Protein product: CASSRDGYQPQHF.

The chain uses TRBV18 and TRBJ2-1; the D gene is possibly TRBD1 (5 bases). Trimming left V 1 base short and J 1 base short, with 14 bases between. Germline CDR1 reads KGHSH; CDR2 reads LQKENI. The CDR3 has 17 amino acids. CDR3 protein: CASSPQDSQASYNEQFF. The CDR3 nucleotides read TGTGCCAGCTCACCACAAGACAGCCAAGCTTCCTACAATGAGCAGTTCTTC.

The chain joins TRBV6-5 to TRBJ2-2; D may be TRBD1 or TRBD2 (5 bases each). The CDR3 consists of 15 residues. Germline-derived CDR1 and CDR2 are MNHEY and SVGAGI. V lost 5 bases to trimming and J lost 4 bases, with 14 bases between them. In DNA form, the CDR3 reads TGTGCCAGCAGTCACCGGGACCCCCGCACCGGGGAGCTGTTTTTT. Amino acids: CASSHRDPRTGELFF.

The J gene is TRBJ2-7, the V gene TRBV4-1; 7 positions agree with TRBD1. V lost 2 bases and J lost 3; bases outside the gene matches: 1. The CDR3 length is 13 residues. Germline V gene data show CDR1 as MGHRA and CDR2 as YSYEKL. The CDR3 sequence is CASSQRDSYEQYF. The CDR3 DNA sequence: TGCGCCAGCAGCCAAAGGGACAGCTACGAGCAGTACTTC.